This TCR beta chain was identified in a study of PD-L1 blockade in urothelial cancer. General study results and limits: It was durable-benefit patients whose tumor-associated blood clones expanded more at 3 weeks.

Comment on this clone: The antigen is unknown.

Synthetic TCR analog templates were added to each PCR reaction. The protocol was immunoSEQ multiplex PCR, while the TCRdb copy is restricted to in-frame clones and leaves out a portion. The data show under 50,000 clones, over 75% seen once. This CDR3 is 17 amino acids long. After removal of 3 bases from V and 3 bases from J, the junction contained 9 bases not matched to a gene. The V gene's germline CDR1 is SGHAT and CDR2 FQNNGV. Enrolled patients showed locally advanced or metastatic urothelial carcinoma. Here the sequenced sample was PBMCs, taken around atezolizumab (anti-PD-L1) treatment. V and J are TRBV11-2 and TRBJ2-3; 10 bases are a match to TRBD2. This receptor was obtained from a man aged 65 to 85 with urothelial cancer. CDR3 sequence reads: CASSFPPGLAFTDTQYF. The CDR3 bases are TGTGCCAGCAGCTTTCCCCCGGGACTAGCGTTTACAGATACGCAGTATTTT. Based on the CDR3 plus reference TRBV11-2 and TRBJ2-3, the full variable domain is EAGVAQSPRYKIIEKRQSVAFWCNPISGHATLYWYQQILGQGPKLLIQFQNNGVVDDSQLPKDRFSAERLKGVDSTLKIQPAKLEDSAVYLCASSFPPGLAFTDTQYFGPGTRLTVL.